The 15 T cell receptor beta chains in this list originate from one sample, sequenced in a study of cytomegalovirus exposure and HLA in healthy donors. PCR used 60 Vbeta primers and 13 Jbeta primers. Measured with immunoSEQ multiplex PCR; TCRdb has only the in-frame clones, and not every one. The sample includes more than 100,000 clones, around 78% of them seen just once. Sample: PBMCs. The receptors come from a man aged 40-50 years in good health and CMV-seronegative.

The chain combines TRBV27 with TRBJ1-4; D call uncertain. The CDR3 is 13 amino acids. Germline V CDR1 and CDR2: MNHEY, SMNVEV (reference sequence). The V gene lost 0 bases and the J gene lost 11 bases, with 10 bases spanning the gap. In DNA, the CDR3 is TGTGCCAGCAGTTTATCCGGGGTGGGGAAACTGTTTTTT. This encodes CASSLSGVGKLFF.

The CDR3 DNA reads TGTGCCAGCAGCTTAGAGACTAGCTACCGACCCCCTCTCGAGGAGCAGTTCTTC. Its translation is CASSLETSYRPPLEEQFF. V usage is TRBV7-9 and J usage is TRBJ2-1, with 7 bases fitting TRBD2. The germline CDR1 and CDR2 sequences are SEHNR and FQNEAQ (reference sequence). The CDR3 runs 18 residues. With 1 base clipped from V and 10 bases from J, the junction kept 19 bases outside the gene matches.

This chain joins TRBV9 and TRBJ1-2, with 8 bases fitting TRBD1. The CDR3 consists of 13 residues. The J segment lost 7 bases and the V segment lost 0 bases, leaving 2 bases of the junction unmatched. Germline CDR1 SGDLS, CDR2 YYNGEE. The CDR3 loop is CASSVVQGAGYTF. CDR3 sequence (DNA): TGTGCCAGCAGCGTAGTTCAGGGGGCTGGCTACACCTTC. The full variable domain, in which reference TRBV9 and TRBJ1-2 provide the parts outside the CDR3, is DSGVTQTPKHLITATGQRVTLRCSPRSGDLSVYWYQQSLDQGLQFLIQYYNGEERAKGNILERFSAQQFPDLHSELNLSSLELGDSALYFCASSVVQGAGYTFGSGTRLTVV.

The chain combines TRBV25-1 with TRBJ2-7; TRBD1 agrees at 11 bases. V lost 4 bases to trimming and J lost 5 bases; unmatched junction nucleotides: 10. CDR1 is MGHDK, CDR2 SYGVNS, per germline. The CDR3 loop spans 16 amino acids. CDR3: CASSGEDRTGGHEQYF. CDR3 DNA: TGTGCCAGCAGTGGAGAAGATAGGACAGGGGGCCACGAGCAGTACTTC.

The chain combines TRBV4-3 with TRBJ1-2; 7 bases map to TRBD1. The CDR3 covers 16 residues. The germline V gene has CDR1 LGHNA and CDR2 YSLEER. V was clipped by 3 bases and J by 5 bases; unmatched bases: 12. CDR3 nucleotide sequence: TGCGCCAGCAGCCAGAGATATCCTCAGGGACAGTATGGCTACACCTTC. This translates into CASSQRYPQGQYGYTF.

This sequence joins TRBV2 and TRBJ2-1; 11 bases line up with TRBD2. Germline assignment: CDR1 SNHLY and CDR2 FYNNEI. The CDR3 totals 16 residues. V gave up 1 base and J gave up 7 bases; unmatched junction bases: 6. Here the CDR3 reads CASSEGSGGVWNEQFF. DNA for the CDR3: TGTGCCAGCAGTGAAGGTAGCGGGGGGGTCTGGAATGAGCAGTTCTTC.

V usage is TRBV9 and J usage is TRBJ2-2, with D uncertain. V lost 4 bases, J lost 5 bases, and 6 bases lay in between. This CDR3 comprises 12 residues. CDR1 SGDLS and CDR2 YYNGEE come from the germline V gene. As DNA, the CDR3 is TGTGCCAGCAGCACCAGTACCGGGGAGCTGTTTTTT. Its protein product is CASSTSTGELFF.

The chain is built from TRBV10-3 and TRBJ2-2, with 7 bases identical to TRBD1. The length of the CDR3 is 17 residues. V was pared by 0 bases and J by 0 bases, with 4 bases of the junction left unmatched. The germline CDR1 and CDR2 sequences are ENHRY and SYGVKD. The CDR3 sequence: CAISESKGATNTGELFF. The CDR3 DNA reads as TGTGCCATCAGTGAGTCGAAGGGGGCAACGAACACCGGGGAGCTGTTTTTT.

V and J are TRBV5-1 and TRBJ2-3; D unclear. CDR1 SGHRS and CDR2 YFSETQ come from the germline V gene. Trimming took 0 bases from V and 0 from J, leaving 8 bases between them. This CDR3 region has 15 residues. The CDR3 reads CASSLDSASTDTQYF. In nucleotides, the CDR3 is TGCGCCAGCAGCTTGGACAGTGCTAGCACAGATACGCAGTATTTT.

The V call is TRBV4-1, the J call TRBJ2-3; TRBD2 matches at 7 bases. The CDR3 loop spans 17 amino acids. The junction had 9 bases not matched to a gene; V was cut back by 2 bases and J by 1 base. Germline CDR1 MGHRA, CDR2 YSYEKL. CDR3 sequence reads: CASSQTGRRVGTDTQYF. Written as DNA, the CDR3 is TGCGCCAGCAGCCAAACCGGGAGGCGGGTAGGCACAGATACGCAGTATTTT.

V is TRBV5-4 and J is TRBJ2-2, with 7 bases that match TRBD2. CDR1 and CDR2 from the germline V gene are SGHNT and YYREEE (reference sequence). J gave up 9 bases and V 4 bases, and 6 bases lay outside the gene matches. This CDR3 contains 13 residues. This chain's CDR3 is CASSPAGERELFF. The DNA for the CDR3 is TGTGCCAGCAGCCCCGCGGGGGAACGGGAGCTGTTTTTT.

The table lists this clone with a few counts. The CDR3 region is CASSDSGSSLHF. CDR3 in DNA: TGTGCCAGCAGTGACTCCGGGTCCTCCCTCCACTTT. This chain joins TRBV6-4 and TRBJ1-6; D not resolved. CDR3 length: 12 residues. Germline loops: CDR1 MRHNA, CDR2 SNTAGT. V was trimmed by 0 bases and J by 14 bases, leaving 8 bases between them.

The rearrangement uses TRBV4-2 and TRBJ2-5; 12 bases agree with TRBD2. The junction had 2 bases not matched to a gene; V was cut back by 2 bases and J by 1 base. The CDR3 has 16 amino acids. Germline V gives CDR1 LGHNA, CDR2 YNFKEQ. CDR3 loop: CASSQSTSGGQETQYF. The CDR3 region has the DNA TGTGCCAGCAGCCAATCGACTAGCGGGGGCCAAGAGACCCAGTACTTC.

This clone was detected a few times. The V and J genes are TRBV5-8 and TRBJ2-7, with 12 bases lining up with TRBD2. Germline CDR1 is SGHTS and CDR2 is YDEGEE. The CDR3 extends over 19 amino acids. V was clipped by 5 bases and J by 1 base; unmatched bases: 16. The CDR3 nucleotides are TGTGCCAGCAGACTCGGCGGGACTAGCGGGTTCGGGGGGTCCTACGAGCAGTACTTC. This sequence encodes CASRLGGTSGFGGSYEQYF.

The CDR3 DNA reads TGTGCCAGCGAAAGGGGCGGGACAGGAGATGGCTACACCTTC. This sequence encodes CASERGGTGDGYTF. The gene calls are TRBV2 and TRBJ1-2; TRBD1 matches 8 bases. CDR1 is SNHLY, CDR2 FYNNEI, per germline. The V segment lost 8 bases and the J segment 6 bases; nucleotides outside the gene matches: 11. The CDR3 extends over 14 amino acids.